Following are 23 T cell receptor beta chains from one sample sequenced in a study of blood T cell repertoires in COVID-19. Clones were read by immunoSEQ multiplex PCR, and TCRdb kept only the in-frame ones, dropping some. The table records approximately 74,000 clones, 91% of them present only once. Sequenced: peripheral blood. The receptors originated from a woman aged 55-69 years with active COVID-19.

The rearrangement links TRBV18 to TRBJ1-4; D ambiguous. CDR1 and CDR2 (germline): KGHSH, LQKENI. The CDR3 length is 13 residues. The V and J ends lost 5 bases and 4 bases respectively, with 8 bases between them. In DNA form, the CDR3 reads TGTGCCAGCTCATCCGGACTTAATGAAAAACTGTTTTTT. Amino acids: CASSSGLNEKLFF. Supplemented by reference TRBV18 and TRBJ1-4, the full variable domain reads NAGVMQNPRHLVRRRGQEARLRCSPMKGHSHVYWYRQLPEEGLKFMVYLQKENIIDESGMPKERFSAEFPKEGPSILRIQQVVRGDSAAYFCASSSGLNEKLFFGSGTQLSVL.

This sequence joins TRBV15 and TRBJ1-6; tentative D call: TRBD1 (5 bases). This CDR3 is 14 amino acids long. V was shortened by 3 bases and J by 6 bases, with 9 bases between the two germline ends. The germline CDR1 and CDR2 sequences are LNHNV and YYDKDF (reference sequence). The CDR3: CATSRETANSPLHF. DNA of the CDR3: TGTGCCACCAGCAGGGAGACAGCTAATTCACCCCTCCACTTT.

The rearrangement joins TRBV4-1 to TRBJ2-1; D not certain. CDR1 and CDR2 from the germline V gene are MGHRA and YSYEKL. The ends were cut back, 0 bases at V and 2 bases at J, with 8 bases in the middle. CDR3 size: 15 residues. CDR3 residues: CASSQDVWPYNEQFF. The CDR3 region has the DNA TGCGCCAGCAGCCAAGATGTTTGGCCCTACAATGAGCAGTTCTTC.

The rearrangement uses TRBV5-6 and TRBJ2-7, with D maybe TRBD2 (5 bases). The CDR3 totals 16 residues. Trimming took 4 bases from V and 4 from J, leaving 21 bases between them. The V gene's germline CDR1 is SGHDT and CDR2 YYEEEE. CDR3: CASSRPDSPAKYEQYF. DNA for the CDR3: TGTGCCAGCAGCCGACCGGACTCTCCGGCCAAATACGAGCAGTACTTC.

This chain links TRBV7-9 with TRBJ2-1; 10 bases match TRBD2. V was clipped by 5 bases and J by 5 bases; unmatched bases: 12. CDR3 length: 17 amino acids. Germline V gene lookup returns CDR1 SEHNR and CDR2 FQNEAQ (reference sequence). CDR3 DNA: TGTGCCAGCAGCCCCACCCAGCTAGCGGGAGCTGACAATGAGCAGTTCTTC. Amino acids: CASSPTQLAGADNEQFF.

The rearrangement links TRBV19 to TRBJ2-2; 7 bases are a match to TRBD2. Germline CDR1 reads LNHDA; CDR2 reads SQIVND (reference sequence). This CDR3 comprises 14 residues. The V segment lost 9 bases and the J segment 5 bases; nucleotides outside the gene matches: 9. Written as DNA, the CDR3 is TGTGCCAGAGGCGGGGGAGCAGAGACCGGGGAGCTGTTTTTT. Translating it yields CARGGGAETGELFF.

This sequence joins TRBV29-1 and TRBJ1-2, with TRBD1 matching 9 bases. This CDR3 has 13 amino acids. Germline CDR1 is SQVTM and CDR2 is ANQGSEA. Trimming removed 3 bases from V and 4 bases from J; junction bases left unmatched: 3. This chain's CDR3 is CSVEGQGSYGYTF. The CDR3 DNA follows: TGCAGCGTTGAGGGACAGGGATCCTATGGCTACACCTTC.

This chain connects TRBV11-3 to TRBJ2-1; 11 nucleotides match TRBD2. The CDR3 length is 17 residues. Germline-derived CDR1 and CDR2 are SGHNT and YENEEA. V trimming: 1 base; J trimming: 7 bases; junction bases outside the gene matches: 9. CDR3 sequence (DNA): TGTGCCAGCAGCTTAGGACTAGCGGGATCCATTGGGAATGAGCAGTTCTTC. Translated, it gives CASSLGLAGSIGNEQFF.

The chain recombines TRBV28 with TRBJ1-6; D not resolved. Per germline, CDR1 MDHEN and CDR2 SYDVKM. The CDR3 totals 13 residues. Trimming took off 7 bases at V and 7 bases at J, with 11 bases between the two ends. CDR3 coding DNA: TGTGCCAGCACCCCGGAGCAAAATTCACCCCTCCACTTT. It encodes CASTPEQNSPLHF.

The chain uses TRBV19 and TRBJ2-1; no clear D. The CDR3 length is 15 residues. Germline loops: CDR1 LNHDA, CDR2 SQIVND (reference sequence). Trimming removed 6 bases at V and 8 bases at J, with 20 bases between. CDR3 nucleotide sequence: TGTGCCAGTAGCAACTTTTACGAGAAGATAGATGAGCAGTTCTTC. It is translated as CASSNFYEKIDEQFF.

The rearrangement links TRBV21-1 to TRBJ2-7; the table calls TRBD2, which could not be checked here. TRBV21-1 is termed a pseudogene. CDR3 length: 17 residues. CDR3 sequence: CASSKKSPGRGPYEQYF. CDR3 nucleotides: TGTGCCAGCAGCAAAAAAAGTCCAGGGAGGGGCCCTTACGAGCAGTACTTC.

The chain carries TRBV2 and TRBJ2-7; possibly TRBD2 for D (5 bases). Germline assignment: CDR1 SNHLY and CDR2 FYNNEI. The CDR3 totals 12 residues. Trimming took off 7 bases at V and 2 bases at J, with 9 bases between the two ends. The CDR3 sequence is CASTRETYEQYF. The CDR3 nucleotides are TGTGCCAGCACTAGGGAGACCTACGAGCAGTACTTC.

J is TRBJ2-3 and V is TRBV5-1, with 8 bases matching TRBD2. Germline trimming cut 4 bases from V and 2 bases from J; bases unmatched to any gene: 3. CDR3 length: 14 residues. Germline V gene sequence: CDR1 SGHRS, CDR2 YFSETQ. The DNA of the CDR3 is TGCGCCAGCAGCGGCGGGAGGACCACAGATACGCAGTATTTT. Amino acid sequence: CASSGGRTTDTQYF.

This chain connects TRBV19 to TRBJ1-2; no firm D call. The CDR3 consists of 13 residues. V gave up 6 bases and J gave up 5 bases, with 13 bases separating them. Looked up from germline, CDR1 is LNHDA and CDR2 is SQIVND (reference sequence). The CDR3 sequence is CASSSLRGYGYTF. DNA of the CDR3: TGTGCCAGTAGCAGCCTCCGGGGATATGGCTACACCTTC.

This chain joins TRBV14 and TRBJ2-5, with a tentative D call TRBD2 (6 bases). The V and J ends lost 3 bases and 5 bases respectively, with 19 bases between them. This CDR3 is 16 amino acids long. CDR1 SGHDN and CDR2 FVKESK come from the germline V gene. The DNA for the CDR3 is TGTGCCAGCAGCCACCAATCACTAGCCGGCCGGGAGACCCAGTACTTC. Translated, it gives CASSHQSLAGRETQYF.

The chain has TRBV18 and TRBJ2-1, with TRBD1 matching over 7 bases. V lost 0 bases to trimming and J lost 6 bases; unmatched junction nucleotides: 2. Germline CDR1 and CDR2: KGHSH and LQKENI. The CDR3 runs to 14 residues. The CDR3 DNA reads TGTGCCAGCTCACCACCGGCAGGGGGCAATGAGCAGTTCTTC. Translating gives CASSPPAGGNEQFF.

A word on this clone: This CDR3 is also generated by other DNA sequences in the sample. This sequence joins TRBV12-3 or TRBV12-4 and TRBJ1-1; D is unresolved. The CDR3 runs to 13 residues. Trimming left V 1 base short and J 2 bases short, with 5 bases between. CDR3 nucleotides: TGTGCCAGCAGTTTAGGTCAAAACACTGAAGCTTTCTTT. It encodes CASSLGQNTEAFF.

The chain carries TRBV6-5 and TRBJ2-6; tentatively, D is TRBD1 (5 bases). This CDR3 region has 16 residues. The germline CDR1 and CDR2 sequences are MNHEY and SVGAGI. V lost 0 bases and J lost 2, with 8 bases in between. The CDR3 loop reads CASSYSQEPGANVLTF. For the CDR3, the DNA is TGTGCCAGCAGTTACTCACAGGAGCCTGGGGCCAACGTCCTGACTTTC.

J is TRBJ2-7 and V is TRBV7-2, with TRBD2 as a possible D gene (6 bases). V was trimmed by 9 bases and J by 7 bases, leaving 19 bases between them. The CDR3 runs to 13 residues. Germline CDR1 reads SGHTA; CDR2 reads FQGNSA. Here the CDR3 reads CASSSGLRLEQYF. CDR3 nucleotide sequence: TGTGCCAGTTCAAGTGGACTACGCCTGGAGCAGTACTTC.

The gene calls are TRBV5-1 and TRBJ1-4; D may be TRBD1 (6 bases). V was shortened by 1 base and J by 0 bases, with 7 bases between the two germline ends. The CDR3 length is 15 residues. Germline assignment: CDR1 SGHRS and CDR2 YFSETQ. The CDR3, as DNA: TGCGCCAGCAGCTTGTGGACAGCAACTAATGAAAAACTGTTTTTT. Amino acids: CASSLWTATNEKLFF.

The rearrangement joins TRBV4-1 to TRBJ1-1; D is ambiguous. V lost 0 bases, J lost 0 bases, and 8 bases lay in between. The length of the CDR3 is 15 residues. Germline CDR1 is MGHRA and CDR2 is YSYEKL. Written as DNA, the CDR3 is TGCGCCAGCAGCCAAGATAATCTTTTGAACACTGAAGCTTTCTTT. Translating gives CASSQDNLLNTEAFF.

The chain recombines TRBV18 with TRBJ2-1; 9 bases are a match to TRBD1. Germline CDR1 is KGHSH and CDR2 is LQKENI. The CDR3 extends over 17 amino acids. V lost 0 bases and J lost 7; bases outside the gene matches: 10. CDR3 nucleotide sequence: TGTGCCAGCTCACCACCGAGTGGGGGACAGGGTGGGAATGAGCAGTTCTTC. Residues: CASSPPSGGQGGNEQFF.

The chain combines TRBV5-1 with TRBJ2-2; TRBD2 aligns across 11 bases. CDR3 length equals 17 residues. Germline lookup yields CDR1 SGHRS and CDR2 YFSETQ. V lost 2 bases and J lost 1; bases outside the gene matches: 4. CDR3 loop: CASSFTGTSGNTGELFF. The CDR3 DNA sequence: TGCGCCAGCAGCTTTACCGGGACTAGCGGGAACACCGGGGAGCTGTTTTTT.